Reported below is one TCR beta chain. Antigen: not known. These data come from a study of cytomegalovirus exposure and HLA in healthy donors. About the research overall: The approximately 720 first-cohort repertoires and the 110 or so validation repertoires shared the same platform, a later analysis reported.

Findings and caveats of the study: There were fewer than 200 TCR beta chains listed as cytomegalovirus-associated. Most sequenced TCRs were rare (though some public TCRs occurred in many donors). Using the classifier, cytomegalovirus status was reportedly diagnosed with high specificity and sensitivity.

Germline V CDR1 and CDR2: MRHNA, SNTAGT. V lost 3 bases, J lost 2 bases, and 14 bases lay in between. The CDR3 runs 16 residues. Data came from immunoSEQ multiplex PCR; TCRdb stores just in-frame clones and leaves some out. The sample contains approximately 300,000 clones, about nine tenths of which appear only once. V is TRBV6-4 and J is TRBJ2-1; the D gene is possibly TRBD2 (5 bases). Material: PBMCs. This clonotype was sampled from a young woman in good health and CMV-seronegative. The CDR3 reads CASSESASSPYNEQFF. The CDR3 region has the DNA TGTGCCAGCAGTGAGTCTGCTAGCTCCCCCTACAATGAGCAGTTCTTC.